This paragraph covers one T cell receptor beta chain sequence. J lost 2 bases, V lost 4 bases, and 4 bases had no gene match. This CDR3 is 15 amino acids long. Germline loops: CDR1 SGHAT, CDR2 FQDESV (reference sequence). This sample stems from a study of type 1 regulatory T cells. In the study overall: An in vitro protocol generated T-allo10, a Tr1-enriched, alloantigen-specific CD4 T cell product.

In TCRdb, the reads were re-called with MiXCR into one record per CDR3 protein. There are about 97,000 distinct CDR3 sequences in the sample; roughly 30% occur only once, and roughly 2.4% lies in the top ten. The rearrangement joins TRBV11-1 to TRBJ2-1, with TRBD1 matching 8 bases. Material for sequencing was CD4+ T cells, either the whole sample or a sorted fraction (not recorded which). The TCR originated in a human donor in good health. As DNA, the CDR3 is TGTGCCAGCAGCTCGGCAGGGGGCGCCTACAATGAGCAGTTCTTC. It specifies CASSSAGGAYNEQFF. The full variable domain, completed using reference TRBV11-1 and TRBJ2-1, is EAEVAQSPRYKITEKSQAVAFWCDPISGHATLYWYRQILGQGPELLVQFQDESVVDDSQLPKDRFSAERLKGVDSTLKIQPAELGDSAMYLCASSSAGGAYNEQFFGPGTRLTVL.